A selection of T cell receptor beta chains follows, all from one sample in a study of cytomegalovirus exposure and HLA in healthy donors. Measured with immunoSEQ multiplex PCR; TCRdb has only the in-frame clones, and not every one. Of some 180,000 clones in the sample, about four fifths were seen once. The sequenced material came from PBMCs. The receptors here all came from a woman between 25 and 40 years old in good health and CMV-seronegative. Each CDR3 is given with its conserved first and last residue. The D gene is left open where the match is weak. The size entry is marked missing in some rows and otherwise reads once, few, many or a size class.

>.|TRBJ2-3|.|TRBV7-9
CASSLRGRGRTDTQYF
TGTGCCAGCAGCTTAAGGGGGCGGGGCCGCACAGATACGCAGTATTTT
>.|TRBJ2-7|TRBD1|TRBV6-1
CASSTGGEQYF
TGTGCCAGCAGTACAGGGGGCGAGCAGTACTTC
>.|TRBJ2-7|TRBD1|TRBV2
CASSGDSSYEQYF
TGTGCCAGCAGTGGGGACAGCTCCTACGAGCAGTACTTC
>once|TRBJ2-4|TRBD1|TRBV6-4
CASSLEAGTGGFKNIQYF
TGTGCCAGCAGCCTGGAGGCCGGGACAGGGGGCTTCAAAAACATTCAGTACTTC
>once|TRBJ1-4|TRBD1|TRBV19
CASSTRGPATNEKLFF
TGTGCCAGTAGTACGAGGGGGCCAGCAACTAATGAAAAACTGTTTTTT
>.|TRBJ2-3|TRBD2|TRBV5-1
CASSLAGGGNTDTQYF
TGCGCCAGCAGCTTGGCCGGCGGGGGAAACACAGATACGCAGTATTTT
>.|TRBJ2-3|TRBD2|TRBV5-1
CASRAGEDTQYF
TGCGCCAGCAGAGCGGGGGAAGATACGCAGTATTTT
>once|TRBJ2-2|.|TRBV10-2
CASSEISGGHTGELFF
TGCGCCAGCAGTGAGATATCCGGGGGACACACCGGGGAGCTGTTTTTT
>.|TRBJ2-5|TRBD2|TRBV6-1
CASSEAAGLVGKETQYF
TGTGCCAGCAGTGAAGCCGCAGGACTAGTGGGGAAAGAGACCCAGTACTTC
>.|TRBJ1-1|.|TRBV28
CASSPLVGTANTEAFF
TGTGCCAGCAGTCCTCTCGTCGGTACCGCGAACACTGAAGCTTTCTTT
>.|TRBJ1-6|TRBD1|TRBV25-1
CASSVPSGGNSPLHF
TGTGCCAGCAGTGTTCCTTCAGGGGGCAATTCACCCCTCCACTTT
>few|TRBJ2-1|TRBD1|TRBV29-1
CSVSGAWDSYNEQFF
TGCAGCGTTTCCGGTGCATGGGACAGCTACAATGAGCAGTTCTTC
>.|TRBJ1-2|TRBD1|TRBV19
CASSTRDSNGYTF
TGTGCCAGTAGTACCCGGGACAGTAATGGCTACACCTTC
>.|TRBJ2-1|TRBD2|TRBV7-7
CASSAYAALAGSGNEQFF
TGTGCCAGCAGCGCCTATGCGGCCCTAGCGGGTTCCGGCAATGAGCAGTTCTTC
>.|TRBJ2-2|.|TRBV10-1
CASSDRDTGELFF
TGCGCCAGCAGTGACCGGGACACCGGGGAGCTGTTTTTT